This TCR beta chain was recovered during a study of cytomegalovirus exposure and HLA in healthy donors. With 60 Vbeta and 13 Jbeta primers, the PCR was carried out. Profiling relied on immunoSEQ multiplex PCR, and the TCRdb table lists in-frame clones only, not all of them. The sample yields 100,000 to 140,000 clones, more than 65% seen once. Germline CDR1 MNHEY, CDR2 SVGAGI. The CDR3 has 15 amino acids. V was clipped by 0 bases and J by 1 base, with 10 bases between them. This clonotype was obtained from a man aged 25 to 40 in good health and CMV-seronegative. What was sequenced was PBMCs. This sequence joins TRBV6-5 and TRBJ2-7; the D gene is possibly TRBD2 (5 bases). DNA for the CDR3: TGTGCCAGCAGTTACTCGAGGGCCGCTTCCTACGAGCAGTACTTC. Translation gives CASSYSRAASYEQYF.